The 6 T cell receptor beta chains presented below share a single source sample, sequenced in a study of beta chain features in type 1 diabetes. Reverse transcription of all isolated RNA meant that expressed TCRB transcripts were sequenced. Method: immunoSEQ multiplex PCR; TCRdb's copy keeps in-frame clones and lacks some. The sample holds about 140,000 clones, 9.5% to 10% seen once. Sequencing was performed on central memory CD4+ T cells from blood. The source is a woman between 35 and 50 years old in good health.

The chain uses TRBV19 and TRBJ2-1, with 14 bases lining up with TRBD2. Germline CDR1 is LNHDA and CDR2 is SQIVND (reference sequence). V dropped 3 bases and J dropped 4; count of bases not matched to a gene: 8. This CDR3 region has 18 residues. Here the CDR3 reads CASSMPGLAGGLYNEQFF. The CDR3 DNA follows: TGTGCCAGTAGTATGCCCGGACTAGCGGGGGGACTTTACAATGAGCAGTTCTTC.

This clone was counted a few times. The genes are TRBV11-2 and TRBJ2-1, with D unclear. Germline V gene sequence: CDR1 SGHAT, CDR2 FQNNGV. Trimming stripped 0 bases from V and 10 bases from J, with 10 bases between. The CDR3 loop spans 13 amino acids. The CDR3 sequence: CASSLDRAREQFF. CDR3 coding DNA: TGTGCCAGCAGCTTAGATCGAGCTCGGGAGCAGTTCTTC.

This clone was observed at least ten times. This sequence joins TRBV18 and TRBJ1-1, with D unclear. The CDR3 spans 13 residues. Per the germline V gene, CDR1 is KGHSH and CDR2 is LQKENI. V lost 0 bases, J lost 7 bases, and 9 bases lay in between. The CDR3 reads CASSPPESGEAFF. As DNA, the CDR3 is TGTGCCAGCTCACCACCGGAATCGGGTGAAGCTTTCTTT.

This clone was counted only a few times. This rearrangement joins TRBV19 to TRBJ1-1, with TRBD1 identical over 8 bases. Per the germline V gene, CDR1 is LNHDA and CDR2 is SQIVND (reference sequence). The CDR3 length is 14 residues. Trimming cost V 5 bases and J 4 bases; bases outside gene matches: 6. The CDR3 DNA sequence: TGTGCCAGTAGTGCCGGGGACAGGAGCACTGAAGCTTTCTTT. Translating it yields CASSAGDRSTEAFF.

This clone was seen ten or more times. The CDR3 loop is CASSPLGQLGQPQHF. DNA of the CDR3: TGCGCCAGCAGCCCCCTGGGACAGCTGGGTCAGCCCCAGCATTTT. This chain links TRBV5-1 with TRBJ1-5, with TRBD1 matching 7 bases. J was trimmed by 6 bases and V by 4 bases; bases with no gene match: 10. The germline V gene encodes CDR1 SGHRS and CDR2 YFSETQ. The CDR3 has 15 amino acids.

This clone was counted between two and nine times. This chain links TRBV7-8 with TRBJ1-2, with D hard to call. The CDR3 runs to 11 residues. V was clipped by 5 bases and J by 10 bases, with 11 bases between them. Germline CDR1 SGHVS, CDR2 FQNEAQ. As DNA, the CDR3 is TGTGCCAGCAGCCGGACGGAGGTCTACACCTTC. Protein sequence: CASSRTEVYTF.